Listed here is a single T cell receptor (beta chain). Its antigen is as yet unknown. The sample is drawn from a study of vaccination effects on CD4 cells after COVID-19. From germline, CDR1 is LGHDT and CDR2 YNNKEL (reference sequence). Trimming took off 0 bases at V and 8 bases at J, with 9 bases between the two ends. The CDR3 spans 13 residues. TCRdb keeps only in-frame clones here, not all; method: immunoSEQ multiplex PCR. The table includes 40,000 or so clones, approximately 72% detected once. Expansion of antigen-specific CD4+ T cells with viral peptide pools was carried out by the ViraFEST assay before sequencing. The authors isolated CD4+ T cells after approximately 9 days of culture. The individual was infected with SARS-CoV-2 between March and December 2020, as confirmed by PCR.

The source of this sequence is a human donor who had a prior SARS-CoV-2 infection. The chain uses TRBV3-1 (or the pseudogene TRBV3-2) and TRBJ2-3, with D unresolved. The sequences come from CD4+ T cells from PBMCs cultured with a peptide pool, collected before COVID-19 vaccination. CDR3 sequence (DNA): TGTGCCAGCAGCCAAGATGTCGGAGTTACGCAGTATTTT. This gives the protein CASSQDVGVTQYF.